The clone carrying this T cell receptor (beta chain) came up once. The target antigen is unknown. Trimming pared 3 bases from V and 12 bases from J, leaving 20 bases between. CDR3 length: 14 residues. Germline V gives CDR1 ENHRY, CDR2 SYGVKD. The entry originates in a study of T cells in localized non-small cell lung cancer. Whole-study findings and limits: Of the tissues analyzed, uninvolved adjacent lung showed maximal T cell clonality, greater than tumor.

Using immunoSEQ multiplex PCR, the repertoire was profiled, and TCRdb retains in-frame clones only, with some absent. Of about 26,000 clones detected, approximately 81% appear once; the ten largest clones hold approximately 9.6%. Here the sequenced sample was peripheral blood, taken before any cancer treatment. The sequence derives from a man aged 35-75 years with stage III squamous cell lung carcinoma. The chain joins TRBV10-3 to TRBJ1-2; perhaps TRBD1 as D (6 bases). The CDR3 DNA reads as TGTGCCATCAGTGAACCCCGGTTGCGAGCAGGGGACACCTTC. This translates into CAISEPRLRAGDTF.